The present TCR beta chain was sequenced within a study of blood T cell repertoires in COVID-19. Study at large: Some COVID-19 samples were acute and others convalescent; all came from the United States, Italy and Spain. The analysed material was cDNA or gDNA that came from T cells, B-cell-depleted T cells, or PBMCs.

Original methodology: Amplification from reference gene primers served as the basis for estimated nucleated cell counts. Measured with immunoSEQ multiplex PCR; TCRdb has only the in-frame clones, and not every one. D and trimming were read from the DNA, whereas the V and J calls and clone size are those reported in that table. The sample includes a few hundred thousand clones, roughly 88% of them seen just once. Between the trimmed V and J ends, which lost 1 base and 8 bases, there was a span of 11 bases. The V gene's germline CDR1 is KGHDR and CDR2 SFDVKD. This CDR3 is built from 14 residues. The specimen was peripheral blood. The chain combines TRBV24-1 with TRBJ1-3, with D hard to call. This TCR came from a woman aged 25 to 39 with active or convalescent COVID-19. CDR3 nucleotides: TGTGCCACCAGTGATTTCCCGTCCCCGGACACCATATATTTT. This encodes CATSDFPSPDTIYF.